This T cell receptor beta chain is from a study of identical twins. This clonotype was counted only a few times. Its antigen is not known. Overall study results and limits: For out-of-frame beta sequences, excess twin sharing was weaker. Abundant beta clonotypes from cord blood bore fewer insertions; memory repertoires lacked this pattern.

With template switching, a universal primer site was added, and the cDNA carried unique molecular identifiers. TCRdb ran MiXCR on the 5' RACE reads and lists one entry per CDR3 protein. Of approximately 530,000 distinct CDR3 sequences in the sample, 20% to 25% are singletons; the top ten hold 0.45% to 0.5%. Donors were all healthy Caucasians. Germline-derived CDR1 and CDR2 are DFQATT and SNEGSKA (reference sequence). V dropped 2 bases and J dropped 4; count of bases not matched to a gene: 4. The CDR3 contains 14 residues. These records were also assigned to another study, of yellow fever vaccine responses in identical twins.

Sample: CD4+ T cells sorted from blood. The rearrangement joins TRBV20-1 to TRBJ1-4; 7 bases line up with TRBD1. This receptor was obtained from a woman in her late teens or twenties in good health. The CDR3, as DNA: TGCAGTGCTAGACTGGGACAGTATAATGAAAAACTGTTTTTT. As protein: CSARLGQYNEKLFF.